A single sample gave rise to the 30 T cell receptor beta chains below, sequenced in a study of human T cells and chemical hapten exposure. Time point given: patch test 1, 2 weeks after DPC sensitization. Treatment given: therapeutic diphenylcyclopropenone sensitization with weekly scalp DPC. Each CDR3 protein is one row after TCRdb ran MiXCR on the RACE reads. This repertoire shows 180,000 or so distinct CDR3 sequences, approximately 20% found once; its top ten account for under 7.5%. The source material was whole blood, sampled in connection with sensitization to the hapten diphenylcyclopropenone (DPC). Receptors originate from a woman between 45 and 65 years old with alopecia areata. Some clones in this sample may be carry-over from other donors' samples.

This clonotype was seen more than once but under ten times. CDR3 nucleotides: TGTGCCAGCAGTTCGGACGGGGACTACGAGCAGTACTTC. It codes for CASSSDGDYEQYF. The rearrangement uses TRBV27 and TRBJ2-7, with D perhaps matching TRBD2 (5 bases). The germline V gene encodes CDR1 MNHEY and CDR2 SMNVEV (reference sequence). The CDR3 length is 13 residues. The V end was cut by 4 bases, the J end by 3 bases, with 10 bases between.

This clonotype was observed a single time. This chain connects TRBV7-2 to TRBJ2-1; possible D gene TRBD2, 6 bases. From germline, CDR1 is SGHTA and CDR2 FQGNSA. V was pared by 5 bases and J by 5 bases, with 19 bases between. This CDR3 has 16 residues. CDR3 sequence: CASSAGTGRGNNEQFF. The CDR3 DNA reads TGTGCCAGCAGCGCCGGAACGGGACGGGGGAACAATGAGCAGTTCTTC. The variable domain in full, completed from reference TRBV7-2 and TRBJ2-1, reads GAGVSQSPSNKVTEKGKDVELRCDPISGHTALYWYRQSLGQGLEFLIYFQGNSAPDKSGLPSDRFSAERTGGSVSTLTIQRTQQEDSAVYLCASSAGTGRGNNEQFFGPGTRLTVL.

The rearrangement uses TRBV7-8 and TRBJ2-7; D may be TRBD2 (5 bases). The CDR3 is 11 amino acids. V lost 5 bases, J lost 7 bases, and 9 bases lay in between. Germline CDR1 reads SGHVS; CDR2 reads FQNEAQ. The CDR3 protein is CASSRGQEQYF. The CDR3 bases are TGTGCCAGCAGCCGAGGGCAGGAGCAGTACTTC.

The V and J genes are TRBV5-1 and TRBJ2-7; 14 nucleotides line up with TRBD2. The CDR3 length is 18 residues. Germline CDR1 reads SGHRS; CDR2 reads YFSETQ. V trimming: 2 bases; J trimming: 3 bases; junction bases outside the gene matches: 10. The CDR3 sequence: CASSFFLGTSGSSYEQYF. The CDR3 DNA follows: TGCGCCAGCAGCTTTTTCCTTGGGACTAGCGGGAGTAGCTACGAGCAGTACTTC.

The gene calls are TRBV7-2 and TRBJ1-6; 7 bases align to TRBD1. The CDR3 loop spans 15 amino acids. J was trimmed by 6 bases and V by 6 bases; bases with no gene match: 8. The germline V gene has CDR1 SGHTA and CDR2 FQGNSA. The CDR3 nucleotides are TGTGCCAGCAGGCGCACCGGGACAGCTAATTCACCCCTCCACTTT. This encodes CASRRTGTANSPLHF.

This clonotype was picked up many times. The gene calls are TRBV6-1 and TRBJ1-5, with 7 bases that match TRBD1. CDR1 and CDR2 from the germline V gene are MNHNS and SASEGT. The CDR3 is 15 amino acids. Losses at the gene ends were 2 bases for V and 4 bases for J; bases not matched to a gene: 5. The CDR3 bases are TGTGCCAGCAGTGAATCGGGACAGAAAAATCAGCCCCAGCATTTT. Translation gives CASSESGQKNQPQHF.

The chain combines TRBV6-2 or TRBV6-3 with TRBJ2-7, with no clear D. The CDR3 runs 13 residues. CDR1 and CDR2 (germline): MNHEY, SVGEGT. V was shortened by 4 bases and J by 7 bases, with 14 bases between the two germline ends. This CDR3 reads CASSFGPTWEQYF. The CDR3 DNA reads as TGTGCCAGCAGTTTTGGACCTACTTGGGAGCAGTACTTC.

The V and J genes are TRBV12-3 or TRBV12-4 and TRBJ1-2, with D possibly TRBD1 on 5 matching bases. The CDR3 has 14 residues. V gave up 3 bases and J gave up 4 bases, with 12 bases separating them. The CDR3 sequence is CASSFGWGSYGYTF. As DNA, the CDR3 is TGTGCCAGCAGTTTTGGTTGGGGCAGCTATGGCTACACCTTC.

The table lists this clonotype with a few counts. Here the CDR3 reads CASRSEKRGRETQYF. The CDR3 nucleotides read TGTGCCAGTAGATCCGAGAAGAGGGGGCGAGAGACCCAGTACTTC. The chain uses TRBV19 and TRBJ2-5; 7 bases match TRBD1. CDR3 length equals 15 residues. The germline V gene has CDR1 LNHDA and CDR2 SQIVND (reference sequence). V lost 6 bases and J lost 4; bases outside the gene matches: 11.

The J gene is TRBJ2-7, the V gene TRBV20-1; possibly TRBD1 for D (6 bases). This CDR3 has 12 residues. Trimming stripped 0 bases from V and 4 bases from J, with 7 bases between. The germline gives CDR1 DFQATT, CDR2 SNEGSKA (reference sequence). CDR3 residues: CSARDRGYEQYF. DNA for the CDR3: TGCAGTGCTAGAGACAGGGGTTACGAGCAGTACTTC.

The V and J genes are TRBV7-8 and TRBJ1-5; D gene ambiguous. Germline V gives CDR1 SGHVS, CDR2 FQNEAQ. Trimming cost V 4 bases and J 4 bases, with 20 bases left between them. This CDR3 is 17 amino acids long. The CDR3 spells CASSSPAGPGRNQPQHF. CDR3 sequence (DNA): TGTGCCAGCAGCTCTCCTGCAGGACCGGGTAGGAATCAGCCCCAGCATTTT.

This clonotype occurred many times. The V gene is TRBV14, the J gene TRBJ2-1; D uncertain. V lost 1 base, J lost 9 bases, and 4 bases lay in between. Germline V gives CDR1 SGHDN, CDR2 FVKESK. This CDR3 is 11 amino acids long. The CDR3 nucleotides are TGTGCCAGCAGCCAAGTCGGTGAGCAGTTCTTC. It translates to CASSQVGEQFF. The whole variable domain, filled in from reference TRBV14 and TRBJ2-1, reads EAGVTQFPSHSVIEKGQTVTLRCDPISGHDNLYWYRRVMGKEIKFLLHFVKESKQDESGMPNNRFLAERTGGTYSTLKVQPAELEDSGVYFCASSQVGEQFFGPGTRLTVL.

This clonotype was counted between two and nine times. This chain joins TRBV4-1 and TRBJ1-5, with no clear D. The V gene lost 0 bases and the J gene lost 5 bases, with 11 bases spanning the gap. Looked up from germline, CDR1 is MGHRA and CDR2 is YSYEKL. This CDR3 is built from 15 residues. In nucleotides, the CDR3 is TGCGCCAGCAGCCAAGATGGGCGGTTCCATCAGCCCCAGCATTTT. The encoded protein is CASSQDGRFHQPQHF.

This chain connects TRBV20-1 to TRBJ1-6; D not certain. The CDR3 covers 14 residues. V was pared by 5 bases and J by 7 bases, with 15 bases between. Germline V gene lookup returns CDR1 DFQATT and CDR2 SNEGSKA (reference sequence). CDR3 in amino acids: CSAGHAKGNSPLHF. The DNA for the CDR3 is TGCAGTGCTGGGCACGCGAAAGGGAATTCACCCCTCCACTTT.

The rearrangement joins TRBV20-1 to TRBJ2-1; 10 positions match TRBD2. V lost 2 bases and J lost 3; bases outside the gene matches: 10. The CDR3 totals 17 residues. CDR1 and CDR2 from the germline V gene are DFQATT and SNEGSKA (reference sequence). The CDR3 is CSARTGGLADFYNEQFF. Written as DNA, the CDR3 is TGCAGTGCTAGAACTGGAGGACTAGCGGACTTCTACAATGAGCAGTTCTTC.

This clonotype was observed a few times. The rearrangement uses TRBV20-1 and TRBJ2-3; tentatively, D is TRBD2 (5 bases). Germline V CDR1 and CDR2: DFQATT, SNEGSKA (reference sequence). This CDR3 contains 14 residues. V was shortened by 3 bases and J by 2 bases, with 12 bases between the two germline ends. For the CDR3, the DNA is TGCAGTGCTAGTTTGAGGGTGATCACAGATACGCAGTATTTT. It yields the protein CSASLRVITDTQYF.

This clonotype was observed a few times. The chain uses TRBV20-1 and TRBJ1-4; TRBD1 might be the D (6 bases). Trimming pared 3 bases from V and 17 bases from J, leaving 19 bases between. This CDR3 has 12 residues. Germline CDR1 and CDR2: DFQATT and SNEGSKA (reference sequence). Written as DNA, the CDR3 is TGCAGTGCTAGTCGAGAGACAGGACAAGGTTTTTTT. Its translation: CSASRETGQGFF.

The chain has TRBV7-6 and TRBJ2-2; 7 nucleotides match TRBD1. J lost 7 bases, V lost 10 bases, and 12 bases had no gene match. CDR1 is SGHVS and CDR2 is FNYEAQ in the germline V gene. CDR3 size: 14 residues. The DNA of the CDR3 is TGTGCCATCCGTCGCGAAGACAGGGTCGGGGAGCTGTTTTTT. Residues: CAIRREDRVGELFF.

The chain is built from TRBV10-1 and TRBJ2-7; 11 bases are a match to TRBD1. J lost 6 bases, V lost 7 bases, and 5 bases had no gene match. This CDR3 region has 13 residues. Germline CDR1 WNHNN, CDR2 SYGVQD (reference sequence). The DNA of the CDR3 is TGCGCCAGCACCTGGACAGGGGGCCCCGAGCAGTACTTC. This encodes CASTWTGGPEQYF.

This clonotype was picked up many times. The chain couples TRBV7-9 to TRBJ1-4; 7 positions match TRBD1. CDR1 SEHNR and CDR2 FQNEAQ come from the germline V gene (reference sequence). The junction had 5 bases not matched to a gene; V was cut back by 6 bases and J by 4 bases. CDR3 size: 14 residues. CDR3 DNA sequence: TGTGCCAGCAGTCAGACAGGGTTTAATGAAAAACTGTTTTTT. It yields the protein CASSQTGFNEKLFF.

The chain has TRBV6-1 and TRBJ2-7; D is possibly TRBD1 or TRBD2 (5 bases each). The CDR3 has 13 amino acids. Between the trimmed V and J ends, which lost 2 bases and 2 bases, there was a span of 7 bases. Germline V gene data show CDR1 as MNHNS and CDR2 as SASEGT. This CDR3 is CASSETGPYEQYF. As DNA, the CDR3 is TGTGCCAGCAGTGAAACGGGACCCTACGAGCAGTACTTC.

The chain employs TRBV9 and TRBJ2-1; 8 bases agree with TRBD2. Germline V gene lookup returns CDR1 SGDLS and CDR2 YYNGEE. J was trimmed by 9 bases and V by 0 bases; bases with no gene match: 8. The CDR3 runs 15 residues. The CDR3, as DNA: TGTGCCAGCAGCGTAGAGGGACTAGAGTTATCTGAGCAGTTCTTC. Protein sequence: CASSVEGLELSEQFF.

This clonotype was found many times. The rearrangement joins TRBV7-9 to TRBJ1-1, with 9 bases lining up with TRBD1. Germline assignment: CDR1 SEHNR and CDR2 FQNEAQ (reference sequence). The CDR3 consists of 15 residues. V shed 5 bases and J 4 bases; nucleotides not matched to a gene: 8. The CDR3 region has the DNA TGTGCCAGCAGCAGACCGGGACAGGGTACCACTGAAGCTTTCTTT. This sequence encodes CASSRPGQGTTEAFF.

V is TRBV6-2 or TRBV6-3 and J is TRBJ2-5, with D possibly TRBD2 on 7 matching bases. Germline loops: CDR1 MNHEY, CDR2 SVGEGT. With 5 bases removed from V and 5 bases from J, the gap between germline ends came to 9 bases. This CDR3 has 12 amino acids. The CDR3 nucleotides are TGTGCCAGCAGTCGGGGGGCCGAGACCCAGTACTTC. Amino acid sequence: CASSRGAETQYF.

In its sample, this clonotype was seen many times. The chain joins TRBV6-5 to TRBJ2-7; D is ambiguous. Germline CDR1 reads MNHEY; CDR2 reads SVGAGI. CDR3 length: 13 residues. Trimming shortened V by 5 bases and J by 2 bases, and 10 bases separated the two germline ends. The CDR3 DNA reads TGTGCCAGCAGTAGGGCCGGACCCTACGAGCAGTACTTC. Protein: CASSRAGPYEQYF.

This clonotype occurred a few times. The CDR3 DNA follows: TGCGCCAGCAGCGGACAGGAGAACACTGAAGCTTTCTTT. Protein product: CASSGQENTEAFF. The chain links TRBV5-1 to TRBJ1-1; 7 positions match TRBD1. The V and J ends lost 4 bases and 1 base, in that order; junction bases with no gene match: 1. CDR1 and CDR2 from the germline V gene are SGHRS and YFSETQ. The CDR3 covers 13 residues.

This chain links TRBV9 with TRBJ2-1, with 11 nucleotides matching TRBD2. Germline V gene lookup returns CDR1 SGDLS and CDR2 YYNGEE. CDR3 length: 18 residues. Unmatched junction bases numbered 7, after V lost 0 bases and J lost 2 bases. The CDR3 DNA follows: TGTGCCAGCAGCGTAGGAGTTAGCGGGAGGGCTGCCTACAATGAGCAGTTCTTC. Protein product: CASSVGVSGRAAYNEQFF.

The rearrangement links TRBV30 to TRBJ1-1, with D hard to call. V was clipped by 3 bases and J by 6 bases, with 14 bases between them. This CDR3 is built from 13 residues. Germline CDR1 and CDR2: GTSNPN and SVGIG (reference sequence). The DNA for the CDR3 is TGTGCCTGGAGGGACTCTCTGCCCCCTGAAGCTTTCTTT. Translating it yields CAWRDSLPPEAFF.

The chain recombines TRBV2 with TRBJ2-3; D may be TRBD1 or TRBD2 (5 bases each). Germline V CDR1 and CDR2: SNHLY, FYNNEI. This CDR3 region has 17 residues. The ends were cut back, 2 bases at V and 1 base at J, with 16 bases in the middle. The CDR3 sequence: CASSENSAGRGTDTQYF. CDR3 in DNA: TGTGCCAGCAGTGAAAACAGCGCAGGGAGAGGCACAGATACGCAGTATTTT.

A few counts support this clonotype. CDR3 nucleotide sequence: TGTGCCAGCAGTCCCGGGACTAGACATTACGAGCAGTACTTC. It encodes CASSPGTRHYEQYF. This chain links TRBV9 with TRBJ2-7, with 8 bases matching TRBD2. The germline V gene has CDR1 SGDLS and CDR2 YYNGEE. This CDR3 contains 14 residues. J lost 4 bases, V lost 5 bases, and 8 bases had no gene match.